This paragraph reports one T cell receptor (beta chain). Its target is unknown. The data were taken from a study of T cell responses to AZD1222 COVID-19 vaccine. Study-level findings and limits: Baseline antibody screening turned up just a handful of seropositive AZD1222 recipients.

Some clones are missing from TCRdb's copy, which holds only in-frame ones; the method was immunoSEQ multiplex PCR. There are around 100,000 clones in the sample; about 80% occur only once, and about 9.5% lies in the top ten. The length of the CDR3 is 15 residues. Trimming removed 7 bases from V and 4 bases from J, with 17 bases in between. Germline V gives CDR1 KGHDR, CDR2 SFDVKD. The chain couples TRBV24-1 to TRBJ2-3; a weak D match, TRBD1 (6 bases). Here the sequenced sample was peripheral blood, taken on day 0 of AZD1222 vaccination. This TCR derives from an adult in good health. In nucleotides, the CDR3 is TGTGCCACCAGCCGAGGAAGGGGGTCGGCAGATACGCAGTATTTT. Translation: CATSRGRGSADTQYF.